This T cell receptor beta chain is drawn from a study of blood T cells in healthy people across ages. The CDR3 sequence is 15 residues long. Germline V lookup: CDR1 SSHAT, CDR2 FNYEAQ (reference sequence). A second PCR, run for about 7 to 11 cycles, used a sample-barcoded 5' primer plus a J-beta primer mix. TCRdb re-called the 5' RACE reads with MiXCR, one entry per CDR3 protein. In the table there are about 930,000 distinct CDR3 sequences, roughly 29% of which are singletons. These sequences were also reported in another study, on T cells of mothers and their children.

This sequence joins TRBV7-7 and TRBJ2-5; maybe TRBD1 (5 bases). This TCR was sampled from a woman aged 40 to 55 in good health. The sample taken for sequencing was blood. The CDR3 bases are TGTGCTGGCAGCTTAGCCACCCCAGGGAAGGGTGAGCAGTACTTC. Translating it yields CAGSLATPGKGEQYF. Full variable domain (rest looked up from reference TRBV7-7 and TRBJ2-5): GAGVSQSPRYKVTKRGQDVTLRCDPISSHATLYWYQQALGQGPEFLTYFNYEAQPDKSGLPSDRFSAERPEGSISTLTIQRTEQRDSAMYRCAGSLATPGKGEQYFGPGTRLLVL.